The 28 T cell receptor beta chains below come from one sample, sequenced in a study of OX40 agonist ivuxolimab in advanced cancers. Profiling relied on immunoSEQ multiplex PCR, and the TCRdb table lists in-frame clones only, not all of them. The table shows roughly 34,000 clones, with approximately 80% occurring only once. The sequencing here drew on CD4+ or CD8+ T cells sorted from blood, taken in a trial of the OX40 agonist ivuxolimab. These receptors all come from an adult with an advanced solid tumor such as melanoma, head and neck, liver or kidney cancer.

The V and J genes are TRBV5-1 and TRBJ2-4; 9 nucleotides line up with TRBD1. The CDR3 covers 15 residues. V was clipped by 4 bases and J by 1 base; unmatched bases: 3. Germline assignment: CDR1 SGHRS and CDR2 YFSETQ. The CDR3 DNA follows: TGCGCCAGCAGCGGGGACAGGGAGGCCAAAAACATTCAGTACTTC. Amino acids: CASSGDREAKNIQYF.

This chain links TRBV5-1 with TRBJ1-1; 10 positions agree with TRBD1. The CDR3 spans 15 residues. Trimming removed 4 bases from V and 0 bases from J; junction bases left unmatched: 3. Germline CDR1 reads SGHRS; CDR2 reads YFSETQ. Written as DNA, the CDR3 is TGCGCCAGCAGCCCGGACAGGGGGATGAACACTGAAGCTTTCTTT. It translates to CASSPDRGMNTEAFF.

The CDR3 protein is CATISNAANTGELFF. The DNA of the CDR3 is TGTGCCACGATCTCGAATGCTGCGAACACCGGGGAGCTGTTTTTT. J is TRBJ2-2 and V is TRBV19; unclear D gene. Germline V gene lookup returns CDR1 LNHDA and CDR2 SQIVND (reference sequence). The CDR3 has 15 amino acids. The V gene lost 10 bases and the J gene lost 0 bases, with 15 bases spanning the gap.

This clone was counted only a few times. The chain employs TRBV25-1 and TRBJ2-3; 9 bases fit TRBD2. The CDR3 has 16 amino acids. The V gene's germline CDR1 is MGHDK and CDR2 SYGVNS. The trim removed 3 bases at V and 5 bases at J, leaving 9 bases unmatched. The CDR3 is CASSEARGGAGDTQYF. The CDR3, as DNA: TGTGCCAGCAGTGAGGCACGCGGGGGGGCGGGAGATACGCAGTATTTT. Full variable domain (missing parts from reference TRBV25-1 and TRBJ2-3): EADIYQTPRYLVIGTGKKITLECSQTMGHDKMYWYQQDPGMELHLIHYSYGVNSTEKGDLSSESTVSRIRTEHFPLTLESARPSHTSQYLCASSEARGGAGDTQYFGPGTRLTVL.

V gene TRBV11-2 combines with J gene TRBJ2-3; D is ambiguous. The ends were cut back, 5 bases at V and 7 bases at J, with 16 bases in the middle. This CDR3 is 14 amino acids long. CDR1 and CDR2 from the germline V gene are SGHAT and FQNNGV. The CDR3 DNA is TGTGCCAGCAGCCCCGATCGTTTAGGGAATACGCAGTATTTT. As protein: CASSPDRLGNTQYF.

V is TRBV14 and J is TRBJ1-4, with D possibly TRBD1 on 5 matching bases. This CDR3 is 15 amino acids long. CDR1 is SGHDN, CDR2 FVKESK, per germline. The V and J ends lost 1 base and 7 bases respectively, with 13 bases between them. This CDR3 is CASSQGGSILEKLFF. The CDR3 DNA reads TGTGCCAGCAGCCAAGGGGGCAGTATCCTTGAAAAACTGTTTTTT.

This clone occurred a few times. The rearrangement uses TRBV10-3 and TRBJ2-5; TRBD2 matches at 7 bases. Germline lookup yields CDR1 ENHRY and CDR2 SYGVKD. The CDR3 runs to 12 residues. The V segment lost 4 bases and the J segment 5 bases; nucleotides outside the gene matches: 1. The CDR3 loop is CAISAGGETQYF. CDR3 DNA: TGTGCCATCAGTGCCGGGGGGGAGACCCAGTACTTC.

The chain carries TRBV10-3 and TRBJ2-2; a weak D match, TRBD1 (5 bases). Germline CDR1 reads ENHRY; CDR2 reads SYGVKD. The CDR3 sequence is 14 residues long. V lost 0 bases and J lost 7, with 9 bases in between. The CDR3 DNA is TGTGCCATCAGTGAGTCGGGGCCGAGCGGGGAGCTGTTTTTT. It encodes CAISESGPSGELFF.

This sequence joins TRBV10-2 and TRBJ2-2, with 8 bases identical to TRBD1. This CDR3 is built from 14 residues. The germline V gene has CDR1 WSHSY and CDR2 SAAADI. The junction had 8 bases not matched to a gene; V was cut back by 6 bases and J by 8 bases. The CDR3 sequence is CASRNRGELGELFF. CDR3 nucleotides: TGCGCCAGCAGGAACAGGGGGGAATTAGGGGAGCTGTTTTTT.

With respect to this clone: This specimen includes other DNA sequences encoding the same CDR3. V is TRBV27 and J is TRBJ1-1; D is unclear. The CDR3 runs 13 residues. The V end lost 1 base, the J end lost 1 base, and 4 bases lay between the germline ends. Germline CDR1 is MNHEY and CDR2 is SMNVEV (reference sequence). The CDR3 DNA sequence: TGTGCCAGCAGTTTATATCGGAACACTGAAGCTTTCTTT. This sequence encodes CASSLYRNTEAFF.

The CDR3 loop is CAISESTVSEQFF. DNA of the CDR3: TGTGCCATCAGTGAGTCGACTGTGAGTGAGCAGTTCTTC. The chain employs TRBV10-3 and TRBJ2-1; D remains unclear. Per germline, CDR1 ENHRY and CDR2 SYGVKD. V was shortened by 0 bases and J by 9 bases, with 9 bases between the two germline ends. The length of the CDR3 is 13 residues.

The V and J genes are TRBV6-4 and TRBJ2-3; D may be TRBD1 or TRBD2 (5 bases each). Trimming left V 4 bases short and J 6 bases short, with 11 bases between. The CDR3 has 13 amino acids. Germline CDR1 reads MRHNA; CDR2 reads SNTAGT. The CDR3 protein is CASSGGPGDTQYF. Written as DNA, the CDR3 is TGTGCCAGCAGTGGGGGACCCGGGGATACGCAGTATTTT.

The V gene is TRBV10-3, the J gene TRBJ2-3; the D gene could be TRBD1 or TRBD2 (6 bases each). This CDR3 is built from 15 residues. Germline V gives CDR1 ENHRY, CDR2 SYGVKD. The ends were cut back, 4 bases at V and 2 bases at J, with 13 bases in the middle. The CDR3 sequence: CAISVSGASTDTQYF. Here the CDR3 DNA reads TGTGCCATCAGTGTTTCGGGGGCCTCCACAGATACGCAGTATTTT.

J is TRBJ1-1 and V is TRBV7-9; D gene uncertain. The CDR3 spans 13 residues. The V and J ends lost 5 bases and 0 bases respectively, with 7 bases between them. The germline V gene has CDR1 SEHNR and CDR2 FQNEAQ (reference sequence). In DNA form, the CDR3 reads TGTGCCAGCAGCACGTTATTGAACACTGAAGCTTTCTTT. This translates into CASSTLLNTEAFF.

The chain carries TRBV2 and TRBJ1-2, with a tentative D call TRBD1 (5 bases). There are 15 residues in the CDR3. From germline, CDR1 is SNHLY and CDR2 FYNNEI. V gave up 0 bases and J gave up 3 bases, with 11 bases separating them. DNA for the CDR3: TGTGCCAGCAGTGAAGCGGGGCAGAGTTACTATGGCTACACCTTC. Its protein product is CASSEAGQSYYGYTF.

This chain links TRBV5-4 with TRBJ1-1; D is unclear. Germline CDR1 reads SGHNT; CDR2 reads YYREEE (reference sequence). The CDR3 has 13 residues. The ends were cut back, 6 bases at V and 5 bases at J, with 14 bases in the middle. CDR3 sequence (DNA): TGTGCCAGCACCCACCCAGATGGAACTGAAGCTTTCTTT. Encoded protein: CASTHPDGTEAFF.

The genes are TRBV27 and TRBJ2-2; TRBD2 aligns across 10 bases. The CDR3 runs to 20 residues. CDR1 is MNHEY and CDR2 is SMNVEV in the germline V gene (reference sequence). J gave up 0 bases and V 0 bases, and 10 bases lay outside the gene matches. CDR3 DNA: TGTGCCAGCAGTTTATCCCCCTTACTAGCGGGGTATACGAACACCGGGGAGCTGTTTTTT. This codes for CASSLSPLLAGYTNTGELFF.

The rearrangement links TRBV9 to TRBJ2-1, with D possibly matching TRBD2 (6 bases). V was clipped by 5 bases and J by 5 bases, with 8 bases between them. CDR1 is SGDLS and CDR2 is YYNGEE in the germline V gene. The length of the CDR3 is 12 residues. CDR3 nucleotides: TGTGCCAGCAGTGCGGGGCACAATGAGCAGTTCTTC. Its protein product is CASSAGHNEQFF.

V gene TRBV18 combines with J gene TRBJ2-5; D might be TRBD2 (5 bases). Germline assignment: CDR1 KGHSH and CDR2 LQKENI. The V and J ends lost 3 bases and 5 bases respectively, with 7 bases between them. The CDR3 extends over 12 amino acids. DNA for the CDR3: TGTGCCAGCTCACCGGGCGGGGAGACCCAGTACTTC. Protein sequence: CASSPGGETQYF.

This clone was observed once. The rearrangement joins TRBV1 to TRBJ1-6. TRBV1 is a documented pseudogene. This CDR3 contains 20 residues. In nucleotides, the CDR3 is TGCACCCTCCCCAGGTCAGTGAGGGGGGCAAAAAACCCCTATAATTCACCCCTCCACTTT. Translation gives CTLPRSVRGAKNPYNSPLHF.

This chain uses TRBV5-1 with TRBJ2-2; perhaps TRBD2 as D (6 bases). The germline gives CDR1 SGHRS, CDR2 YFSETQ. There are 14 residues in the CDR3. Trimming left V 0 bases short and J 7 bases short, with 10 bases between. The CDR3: CASSLEPGVGELFF. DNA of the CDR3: TGCGCCAGCAGCTTGGAACCGGGGGTCGGGGAGCTGTTTTTT.

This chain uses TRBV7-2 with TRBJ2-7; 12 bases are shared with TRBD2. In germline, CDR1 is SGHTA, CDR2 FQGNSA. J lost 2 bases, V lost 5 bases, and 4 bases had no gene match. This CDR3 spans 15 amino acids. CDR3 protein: CASSGGLAGTYEQYF. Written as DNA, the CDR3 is TGTGCCAGCAGCGGCGGACTAGCGGGGACCTACGAGCAGTACTTC. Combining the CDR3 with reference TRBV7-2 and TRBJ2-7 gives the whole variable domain GAGVSQSPSNKVTEKGKDVELRCDPISGHTALYWYRQSLGQGLEFLIYFQGNSAPDKSGLPSDRFSAERTGGSVSTLTIQRTQQEDSAVYLCASSGGLAGTYEQYFGPGTRLTVT.

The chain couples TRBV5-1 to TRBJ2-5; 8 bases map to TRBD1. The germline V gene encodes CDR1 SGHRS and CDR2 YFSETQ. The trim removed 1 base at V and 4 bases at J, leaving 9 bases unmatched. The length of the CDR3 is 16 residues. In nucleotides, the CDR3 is TGCGCCAGCAGCTTGACACCGACAGGGGCGGGAGAGACCCAGTACTTC. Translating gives CASSLTPTGAGETQYF.

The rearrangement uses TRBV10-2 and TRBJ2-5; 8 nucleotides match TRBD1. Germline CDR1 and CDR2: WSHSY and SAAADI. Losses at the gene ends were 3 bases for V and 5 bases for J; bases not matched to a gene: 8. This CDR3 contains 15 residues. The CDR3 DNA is TGCGCCAGCAGTGACGGACAGGGCCTCCGGGAGACCCAGTACTTC. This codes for CASSDGQGLRETQYF.

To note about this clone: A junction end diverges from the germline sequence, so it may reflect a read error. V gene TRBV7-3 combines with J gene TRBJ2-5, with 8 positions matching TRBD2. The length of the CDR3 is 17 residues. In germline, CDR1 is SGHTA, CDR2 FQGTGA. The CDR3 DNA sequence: TGCGCCAGCAGCCCGATGGGCGCGGGGGGATCAACAGAGACCCAGTACTTC. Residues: CASSPMGAGGSTETQYF.

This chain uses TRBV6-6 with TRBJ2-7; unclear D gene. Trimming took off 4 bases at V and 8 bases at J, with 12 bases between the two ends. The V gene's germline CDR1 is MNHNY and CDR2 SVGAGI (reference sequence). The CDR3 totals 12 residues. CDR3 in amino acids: CASSSSQGKQYF. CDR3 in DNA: TGTGCCAGCAGTTCGTCCCAAGGGAAGCAGTACTTC.

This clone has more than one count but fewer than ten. The CDR3 nucleotides are TGTGCCAGCAGTGAAGGGGGGGCCGCCTACGAGCAGTACTTC. It yields the protein CASSEGGAAYEQYF. The V and J genes are TRBV6-1 and TRBJ2-7, with D perhaps being TRBD1 or TRBD2 (6 bases each). V lost 1 base, J lost 2 bases, and 9 bases lay in between. CDR3 length equals 14 residues. CDR1 is MNHNS, CDR2 SASEGT, per germline.

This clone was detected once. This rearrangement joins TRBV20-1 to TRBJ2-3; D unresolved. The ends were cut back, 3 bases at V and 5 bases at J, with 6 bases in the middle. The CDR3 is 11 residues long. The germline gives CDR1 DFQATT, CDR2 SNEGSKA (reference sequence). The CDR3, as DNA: TGCAGTGCTAGCGCCAGAGATACGCAGTATTTT. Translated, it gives CSASARDTQYF.